The clone carrying this T cell receptor (beta chain) was picked up a small number of times. Its antigen is currently unknown. This sample stems from a study of T cells in localized non-small cell lung cancer. General observations from the study: Higher T cell density in the blood was associated with longer overall survival, whereas higher adjacent-lung clonality associated with shorter survival. Out of the top 100 tumor clones, a median around 60 were seen in adjacent lung.

Data came from immunoSEQ multiplex PCR; TCRdb stores just in-frame clones and leaves some out. The sample records almost 65,000 clones, 85% to 90% being singletons. V lost 2 bases and J lost 2; bases outside the gene matches: 4. The CDR3 consists of 15 residues. CDR1 is SGHNT and CDR2 is YYREEE in the germline V gene (reference sequence). The sample was peripheral blood, taken before any cancer treatment. The clonotype was recovered from a woman aged 35-75 years with stage I lung adenocarcinoma. The J gene is TRBJ2-3, the V gene TRBV5-4; the match to TRBD1 covers 8 bases. CDR3 protein: CASSLDRGITDTQYF. The CDR3 bases are TGTGCCAGCAGCTTAGACAGGGGTATCACAGATACGCAGTATTTT.